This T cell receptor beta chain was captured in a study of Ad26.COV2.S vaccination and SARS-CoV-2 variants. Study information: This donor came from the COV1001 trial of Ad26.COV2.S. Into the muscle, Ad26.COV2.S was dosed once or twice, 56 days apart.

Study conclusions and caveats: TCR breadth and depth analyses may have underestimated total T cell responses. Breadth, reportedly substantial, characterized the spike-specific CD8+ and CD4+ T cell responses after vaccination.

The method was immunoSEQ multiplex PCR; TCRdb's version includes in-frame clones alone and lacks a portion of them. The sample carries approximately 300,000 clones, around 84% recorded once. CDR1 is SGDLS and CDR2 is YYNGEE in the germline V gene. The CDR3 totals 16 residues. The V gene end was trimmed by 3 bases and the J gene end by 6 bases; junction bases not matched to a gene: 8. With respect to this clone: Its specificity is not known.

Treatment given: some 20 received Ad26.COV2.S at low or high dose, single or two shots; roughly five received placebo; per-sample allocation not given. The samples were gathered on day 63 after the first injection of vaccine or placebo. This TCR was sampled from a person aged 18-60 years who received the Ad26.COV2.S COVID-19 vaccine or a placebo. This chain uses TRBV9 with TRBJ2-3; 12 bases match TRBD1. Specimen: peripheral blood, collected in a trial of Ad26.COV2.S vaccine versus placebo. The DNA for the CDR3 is TGTGCCAGCAGCGCCCTCCCGGGACAGGGGGCTGATACGCAGTATTTT. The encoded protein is CASSALPGQGADTQYF.